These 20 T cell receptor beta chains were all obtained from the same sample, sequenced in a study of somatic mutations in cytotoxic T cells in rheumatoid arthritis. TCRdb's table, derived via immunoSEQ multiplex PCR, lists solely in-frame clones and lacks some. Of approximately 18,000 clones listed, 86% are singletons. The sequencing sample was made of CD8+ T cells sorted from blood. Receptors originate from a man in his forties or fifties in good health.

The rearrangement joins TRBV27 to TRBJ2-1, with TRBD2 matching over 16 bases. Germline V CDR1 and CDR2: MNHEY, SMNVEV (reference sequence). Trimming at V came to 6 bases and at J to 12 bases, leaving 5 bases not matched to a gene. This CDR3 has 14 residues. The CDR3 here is CASRPGLAGGWQFF. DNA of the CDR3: TGTGCCAGCAGACCGGGACTAGCGGGAGGGTGGCAGTTCTTC.

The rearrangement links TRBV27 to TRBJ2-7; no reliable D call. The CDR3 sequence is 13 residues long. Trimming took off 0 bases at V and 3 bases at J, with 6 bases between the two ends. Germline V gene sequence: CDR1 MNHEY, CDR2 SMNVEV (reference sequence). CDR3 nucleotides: TGTGCCAGCAGTTTATCCGATAACTACGAGCAGTACTTC. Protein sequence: CASSLSDNYEQYF.

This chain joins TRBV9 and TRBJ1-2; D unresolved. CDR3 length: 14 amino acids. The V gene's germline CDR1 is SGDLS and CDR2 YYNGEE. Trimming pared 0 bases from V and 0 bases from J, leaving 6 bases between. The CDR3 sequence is CASSVDVSNYGYTF. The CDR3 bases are TGTGCCAGCAGCGTAGACGTATCTAACTATGGCTACACCTTC.

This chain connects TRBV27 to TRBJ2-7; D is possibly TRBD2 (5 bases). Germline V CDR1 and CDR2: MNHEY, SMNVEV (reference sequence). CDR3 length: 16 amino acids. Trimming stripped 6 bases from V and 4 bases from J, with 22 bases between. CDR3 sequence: CASSLLRENALYEQYF. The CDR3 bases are TGTGCCAGCAGCCTCCTCCGGGAAAACGCCCTATACGAGCAGTACTTC.

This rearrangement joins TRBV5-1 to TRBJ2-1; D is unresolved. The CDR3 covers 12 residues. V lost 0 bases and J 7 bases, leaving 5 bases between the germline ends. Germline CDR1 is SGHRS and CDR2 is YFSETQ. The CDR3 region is CASSLDSNEQFF. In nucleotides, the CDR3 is TGCGCCAGCAGCTTGGATAGTAATGAGCAGTTCTTC.

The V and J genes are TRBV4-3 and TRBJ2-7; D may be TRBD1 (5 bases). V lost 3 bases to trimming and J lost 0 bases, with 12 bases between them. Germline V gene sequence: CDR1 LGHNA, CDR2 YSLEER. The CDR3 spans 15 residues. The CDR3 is CASSHYQDNSYEQYF. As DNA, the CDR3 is TGCGCCAGCAGCCATTATCAGGACAACTCCTACGAGCAGTACTTC.

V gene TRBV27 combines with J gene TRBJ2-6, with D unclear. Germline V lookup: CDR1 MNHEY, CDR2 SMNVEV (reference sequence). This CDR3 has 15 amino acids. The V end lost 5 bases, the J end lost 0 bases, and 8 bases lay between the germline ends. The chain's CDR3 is CASSLLYSGANVLTF. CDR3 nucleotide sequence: TGTGCCAGCAGTCTTCTCTACTCTGGGGCCAACGTCCTGACTTTC.

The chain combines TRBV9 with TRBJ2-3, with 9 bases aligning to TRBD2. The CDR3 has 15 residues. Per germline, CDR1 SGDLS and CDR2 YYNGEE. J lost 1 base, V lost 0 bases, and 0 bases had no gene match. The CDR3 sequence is CASSVGTSGTDTQYF. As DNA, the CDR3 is TGTGCCAGCAGCGTAGGGACTAGCGGCACAGATACGCAGTATTTT.

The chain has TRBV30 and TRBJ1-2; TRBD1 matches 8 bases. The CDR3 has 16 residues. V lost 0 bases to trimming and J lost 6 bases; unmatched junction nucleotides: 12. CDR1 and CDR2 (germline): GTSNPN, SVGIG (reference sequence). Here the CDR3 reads CAWSVHLFDRGHGYTF. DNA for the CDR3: TGTGCCTGGAGTGTACACCTCTTCGACAGGGGCCATGGCTACACCTTC.

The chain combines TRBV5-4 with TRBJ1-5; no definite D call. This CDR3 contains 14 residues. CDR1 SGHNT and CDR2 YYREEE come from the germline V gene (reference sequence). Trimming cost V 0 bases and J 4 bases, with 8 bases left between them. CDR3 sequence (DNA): TGTGCCAGCAGCTTGGGACCCTTAAATCAGCCCCAGCATTTT. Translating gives CASSLGPLNQPQHF.

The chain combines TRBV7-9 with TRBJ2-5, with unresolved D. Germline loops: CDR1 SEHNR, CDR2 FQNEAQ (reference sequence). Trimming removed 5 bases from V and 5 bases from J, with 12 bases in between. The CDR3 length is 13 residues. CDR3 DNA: TGTGCCAGCAGCCATCCCCCCTGGGAGACCCAGTACTTC. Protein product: CASSHPPWETQYF.

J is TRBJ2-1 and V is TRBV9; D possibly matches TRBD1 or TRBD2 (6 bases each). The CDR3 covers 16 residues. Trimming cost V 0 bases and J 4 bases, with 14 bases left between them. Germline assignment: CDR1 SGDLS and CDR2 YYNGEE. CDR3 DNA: TGTGCCAGCAGCGTAGCGGGGGCTCTCGGGTACAATGAGCAGTTCTTC. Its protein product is CASSVAGALGYNEQFF.

CDR3 loop: CASSKGTPTSTDTQYF. CDR3 nucleotides: TGTGCCAGCAGCAAAGGGACACCTACTAGCACAGATACGCAGTATTTT. The chain is built from TRBV21-1 and TRBJ2-3; the D call in the table, TRBD1, was not verified against the DNA. TRBV21-1 is a documented pseudogene. The length of the CDR3 is 16 residues.

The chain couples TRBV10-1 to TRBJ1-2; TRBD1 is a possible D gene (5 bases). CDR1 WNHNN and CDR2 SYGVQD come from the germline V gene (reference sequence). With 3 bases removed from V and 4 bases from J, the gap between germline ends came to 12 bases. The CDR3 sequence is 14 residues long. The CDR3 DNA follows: TGCGCCAGCAGTGACAGGGTCGCCGGCTATGGCTACACCTTC. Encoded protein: CASSDRVAGYGYTF.

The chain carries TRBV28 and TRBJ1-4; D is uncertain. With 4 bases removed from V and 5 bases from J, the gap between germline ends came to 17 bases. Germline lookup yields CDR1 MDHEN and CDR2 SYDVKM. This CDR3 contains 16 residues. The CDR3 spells CASSSPETPLNEKLFF. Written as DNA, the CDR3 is TGTGCCAGCAGTTCCCCCGAGACTCCATTAAATGAAAAACTGTTTTTT.

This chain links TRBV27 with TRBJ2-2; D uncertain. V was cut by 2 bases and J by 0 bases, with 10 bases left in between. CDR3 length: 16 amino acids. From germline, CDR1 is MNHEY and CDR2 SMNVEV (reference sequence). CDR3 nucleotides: TGTGCCAGCAGTTTACCCCGTGGGGCGAACACCGGGGAGCTGTTTTTT. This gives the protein CASSLPRGANTGELFF.

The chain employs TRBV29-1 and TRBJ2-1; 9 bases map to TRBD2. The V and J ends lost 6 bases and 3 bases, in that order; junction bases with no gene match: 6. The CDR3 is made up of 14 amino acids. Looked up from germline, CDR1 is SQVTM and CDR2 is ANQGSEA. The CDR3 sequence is CSVTTSGDYNEQFF. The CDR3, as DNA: TGCAGCGTCACGACTAGCGGCGACTACAATGAGCAGTTCTTC.

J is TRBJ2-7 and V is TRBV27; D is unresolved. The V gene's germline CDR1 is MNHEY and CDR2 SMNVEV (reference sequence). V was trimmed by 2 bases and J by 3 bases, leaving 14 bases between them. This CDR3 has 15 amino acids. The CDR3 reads CASSLRAGRSYEQYF. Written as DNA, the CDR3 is TGTGCCAGCAGTTTACGGGCAGGAAGAAGCTACGAGCAGTACTTC.

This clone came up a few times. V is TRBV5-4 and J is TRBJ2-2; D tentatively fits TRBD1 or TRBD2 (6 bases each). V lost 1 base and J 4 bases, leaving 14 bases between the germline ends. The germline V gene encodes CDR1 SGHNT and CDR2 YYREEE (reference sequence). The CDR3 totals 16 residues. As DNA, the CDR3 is TGTGCCAGCAGCTTGAGGGGGGCGTTGGGCACCGGGGAGCTGTTTTTT. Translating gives CASSLRGALGTGELFF.

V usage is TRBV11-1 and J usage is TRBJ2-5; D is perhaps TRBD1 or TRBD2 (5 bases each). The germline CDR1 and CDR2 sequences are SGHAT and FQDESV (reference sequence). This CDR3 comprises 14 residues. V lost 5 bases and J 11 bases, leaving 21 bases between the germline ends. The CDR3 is CASSPRDRGREQYF. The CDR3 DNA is TGTGCCAGCAGCCCCAGGGACCGAGGGAGAGAGCAGTACTTC.